The T cell receptor (beta chain) described here comes from a study of blood T cells in healthy people across ages (dated by TCRdb to about 2015). Some background on the complete study: In model experiments, template switching captured roughly one uniquely barcoded TCR beta cDNA molecule for every two T cells. For two donors (one aged 18 to 30 and one aged 80 or older), the study analyzed two additional independent replicas of 1 million unique cDNA reads from the same blood draw. Donors of different ages were randomly distributed across sequencing lanes to avoid experimental bias. Age-related changes in TCR beta repertoire diversity were measured in the study by deep sequencing normalized with unique cDNA molecular identifiers. Donors were grouped into four age groups: young (average roughly 15 years), middle-aged (39), aged (around 56) and long-lived (just over 80). Points the paper makes about the study in general: Because donor CMV infection status was unknown, age-related changes in expanded clonotypes were potentially confounded. As age increased, observed TCR beta diversity per million T cells dropped in a roughly linear way, and a significant reduction was already evident by age 40. Total diversity estimates from one million sequenced T cells were considered lower bounds and underestimates. Observed TCR beta diversity correlated strongly with the percentage of naive T cells measured by flow cytometry. Compared with the aged group, more naive CD4+ T cells, fewer expanded clones and increased TCR diversity were shown by the long-lived group, suggesting age selection. Bulk unsorted PBMC profiling prevented conclusive comparison of naive and antigen-experienced compartments.

Donors were under 40 systemically healthy Caucasian individuals from Russia aged roughly 6 to 90 years. Each donor gave ten milliliters of peripheral blood, drawn into EDTA-treated Vacutainer tubes. Ficoll-Paque density-gradient centrifugation was used to isolate PBMCs, with at least 7 million obtained per sample. Total RNA was extracted from PBMCs with Trizol reagent, with at least 6 micrograms obtained per sample. For every donor, flow cytometry on a PBMC aliquot measured the percentage of naive CD45RAhigh/CD27high T cells. Based on the germline V gene, the CDR1 and CDR2 sequences are SGHTA and FQGNSA. The junction carries 10 bases between V and J, which are trimmed by 3 bases and 2 bases respectively. The CDR3 starts with the cysteine, ends with the phenylalanine, and has 14 residues. Just CDR3 DNA is preserved here, 42 bases in frame from base 1. Library prep was done by 5' RACE. For sequencing, an Illumina HiSeq 2500 was employed. A second PCR of roughly 7 to 12 cycles was run with a J-beta primer mix and a sample-barcoded 5' primer. A unique molecular identifier was introduced onto each TCR beta cDNA molecule by a template-switch 5' adaptor carrying 12 random nucleotides. Each sample yielded at least 3 million CDR3-containing paired-end reads. First-strand cDNA was synthesized from all RNA with the Mint cDNA synthesis kit, primed by a TRBC-specific oligonucleotide. All cDNA was treated with uracil-DNA glycosylase and then went through a first 18-cycle PCR with the universal primers M1SS and BC2_uni_R. Processing in the source paper ran as follows. Normalization of each sample was performed by random selection of 1 million high-quality reads, each carrying a distinct molecular identifier. Reads sharing molecular identifiers were discarded rather than binned into consensus sequences. CDR3 identification, clonotype clustering and error correction used MiTCR with a Q25 quality threshold and the strictest error-elimination algorithm. A nonparametric unseen species model with Euler transformation was used to estimate lower-bound total TCR beta diversity. TCRdb trimmed the raw reads at Q25, called clones with MiXCR and kept productive beta chains. Here each entry gathers all rows of one CDR3 protein and keeps the most common genes and DNA. The V and J calls were not made by the authors but by TCRdb's processing. The sample table records about a million distinct CDR3 sequences; roughly half of these occur just once. Together, the top ten hold over 20% of the sample.

About this clonotype itself: Its specific antigen is unknown. Nothing much larger sits one base from this clone, and base qualities are not available.

The origin of this receptor is a woman aged 60-70 years in good health. Recombination joined TRBV7-2 with TRBJ1-1; a tentative D call is TRBD1 (5 bases match). The material sequenced was blood. The CDR3 in this case is CASSFGHLNTEAFF. The sequence in DNA is TGTGCCAGCAGCTTTGGACATCTAAACACTGAAGCTTTCTTT.